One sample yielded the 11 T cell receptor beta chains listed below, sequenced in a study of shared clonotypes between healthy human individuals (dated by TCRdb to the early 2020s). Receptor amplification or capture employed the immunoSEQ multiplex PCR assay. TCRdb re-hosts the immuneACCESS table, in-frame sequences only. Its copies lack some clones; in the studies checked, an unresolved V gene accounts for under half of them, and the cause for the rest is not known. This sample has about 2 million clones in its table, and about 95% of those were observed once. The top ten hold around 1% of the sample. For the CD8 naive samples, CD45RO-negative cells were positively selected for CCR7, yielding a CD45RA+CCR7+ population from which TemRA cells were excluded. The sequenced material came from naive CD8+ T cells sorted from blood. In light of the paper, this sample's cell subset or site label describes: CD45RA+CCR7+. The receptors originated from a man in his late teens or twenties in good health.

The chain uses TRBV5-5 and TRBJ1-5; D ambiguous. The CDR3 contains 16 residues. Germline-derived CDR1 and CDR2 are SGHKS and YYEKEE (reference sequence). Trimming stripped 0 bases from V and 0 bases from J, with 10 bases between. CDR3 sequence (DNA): TGTGCCAGCAGCTTGGAGGCAAGTTATAGCAATCAGCCCCAGCATTTT. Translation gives CASSLEASYSNQPQHF.

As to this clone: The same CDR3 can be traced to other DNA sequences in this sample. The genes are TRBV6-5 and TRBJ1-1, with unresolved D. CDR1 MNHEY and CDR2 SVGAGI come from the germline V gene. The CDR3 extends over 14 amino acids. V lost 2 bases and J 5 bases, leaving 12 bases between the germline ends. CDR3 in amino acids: CASSYSGGGTEAFF. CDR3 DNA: TGTGCCAGCAGTTACAGCGGTGGTGGGACTGAAGCTTTCTTT.

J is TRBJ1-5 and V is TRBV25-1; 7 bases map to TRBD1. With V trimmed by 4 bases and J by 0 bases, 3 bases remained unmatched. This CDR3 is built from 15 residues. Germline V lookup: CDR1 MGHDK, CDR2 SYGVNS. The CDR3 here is CASSGDSYSNQPQHF. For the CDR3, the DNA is TGTGCCAGCAGTGGGGACAGTTATAGCAATCAGCCCCAGCATTTT.

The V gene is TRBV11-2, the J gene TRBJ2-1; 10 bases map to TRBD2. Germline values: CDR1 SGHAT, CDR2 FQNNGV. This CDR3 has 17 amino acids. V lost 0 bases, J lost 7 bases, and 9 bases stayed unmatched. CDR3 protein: CASSLDLEREGGNEQFF. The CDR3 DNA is TGTGCCAGCAGCTTAGATCTTGAGCGGGAGGGCGGGAATGAGCAGTTCTTC.

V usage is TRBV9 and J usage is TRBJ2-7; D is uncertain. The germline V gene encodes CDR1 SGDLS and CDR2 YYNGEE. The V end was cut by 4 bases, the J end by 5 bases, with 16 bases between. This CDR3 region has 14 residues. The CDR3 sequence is CASSSRPPFDEQYF. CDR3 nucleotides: TGTGCCAGCAGCTCCCGACCCCCGTTTGACGAGCAGTACTTC.

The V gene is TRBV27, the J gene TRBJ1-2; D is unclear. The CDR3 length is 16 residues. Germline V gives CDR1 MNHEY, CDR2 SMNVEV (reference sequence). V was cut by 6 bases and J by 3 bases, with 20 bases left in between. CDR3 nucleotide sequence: TGTGCCAGCAGGGCTAGAGGGTCCGGATTGGACTATGGCTACACCTTC. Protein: CASRARGSGLDYGYTF.

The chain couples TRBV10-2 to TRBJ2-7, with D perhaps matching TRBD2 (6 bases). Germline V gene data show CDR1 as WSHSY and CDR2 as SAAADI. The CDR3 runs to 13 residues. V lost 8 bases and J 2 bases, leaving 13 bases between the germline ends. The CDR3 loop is CASGRTGAYEQYF. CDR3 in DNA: TGCGCCAGCGGAAGAACGGGGGCCTACGAGCAGTACTTC.

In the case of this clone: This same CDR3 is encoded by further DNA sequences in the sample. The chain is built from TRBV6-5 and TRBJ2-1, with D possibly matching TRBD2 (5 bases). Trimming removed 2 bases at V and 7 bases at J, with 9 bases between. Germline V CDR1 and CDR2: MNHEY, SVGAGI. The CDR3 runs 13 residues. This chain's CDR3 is CASSYGTGNEQFF. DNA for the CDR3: TGTGCCAGCAGTTACGGAACGGGGAATGAGCAGTTCTTC.

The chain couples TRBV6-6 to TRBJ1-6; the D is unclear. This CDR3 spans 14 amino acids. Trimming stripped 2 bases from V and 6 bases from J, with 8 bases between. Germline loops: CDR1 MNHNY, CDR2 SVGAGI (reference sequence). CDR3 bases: TGTGCCAGCAGTTACAGGCCAGTTAATTCACCCCTCCACTTT. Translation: CASSYRPVNSPLHF.

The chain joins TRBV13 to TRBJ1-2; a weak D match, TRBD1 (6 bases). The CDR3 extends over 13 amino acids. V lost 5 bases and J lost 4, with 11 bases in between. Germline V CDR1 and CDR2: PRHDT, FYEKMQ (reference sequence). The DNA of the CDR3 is TGTGCCAGCAGCCCCCGGACAGCCTATGGCTACACCTTC. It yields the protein CASSPRTAYGYTF.

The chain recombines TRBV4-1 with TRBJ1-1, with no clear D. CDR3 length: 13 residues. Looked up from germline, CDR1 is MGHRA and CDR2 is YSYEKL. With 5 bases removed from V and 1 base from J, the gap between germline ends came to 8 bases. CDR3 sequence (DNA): TGCGCCAGCAGCTCAGCGTCGAACACTGAAGCTTTCTTT. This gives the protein CASSSASNTEAFF.